Sequencing of this T cell receptor beta chain was carried out in a study of graft-versus-host responses after intestinal transplantation (dated by TCRdb to about 2021). As for the study more broadly: Recipients received multivisceral, liver-intestinal, or isolated intestinal transplants. To identify alloreactive clones, pre-transplant mixed lymphocyte reaction products were sequenced and compared with unstimulated pre-transplant donor and recipient T cells. Instead of going to the commercial service, samples from a few later patients were sequenced in-house on an Illumina MiSeq and processed with MiXCR. The cohort enrolled about two dozen intestinal transplant recipients including one retransplant, and a few patients lacking pretransplant specimens were excluded. Anti-thymocyte globulin induction was given to all recipients, followed by maintenance tacrolimus and steroids for 2 to 3 years. After intestinal transplantation, graft-versus-host and host-versus-graft alloreactive T cell clones in the graft, circulation and bone marrow were tracked using bulk TCR-beta CDR3 sequencing. Donor T cell macrochimerism was defined as a peak of at least 4% donor T cells among recipient peripheral blood mononuclear cells. What the study reported, not specific to this receptor: In patients with donor T cell macrochimerism, the allografts had high GvH to HvG T cell clonal ratios. Early after transplant, peak levels of circulating GvH clones were found to be associated with declines in HvG clones. The relatively low number and heterogeneity of intestinal transplant patients limited the conclusions. GvH clones were found in recipient bone marrow, and some of the GvH clones appeared earlier in ileal mucosa or blood, which is consistent with an intestinal mucosal origin.

Library preparation was by the immunoSEQ multiplex PCR assay. In most patients, genomic DNA was isolated using the Qiagen DNeasy Blood and Tissue Kit and sent frozen to Adaptive Biotechnologies for TCR sequencing. Adaptive Biotechnologies carried out high-throughput TCR-beta CDR3 sequencing of genomic DNA for most patients. Concerning the study's data processing: TCR sequencing data for approximately 17 patients were retrieved from Adaptive's ImmunoSEQ software; a few other patients were processed with MiXCR and VDJtools. To correct CD4 versus CD8 sorting errors, sequences present in both subsets at a frequency ratio below 5:1 were removed. CDR3 nucleotide sequences shared by donor and recipient were removed because the origin of these sequences could not be assigned. Alloreactive clones required at least 2-fold expansion over unstimulated cells and minimum CFSE-low frequency of 0.002% (template counts) or 0.001% (read counts). Clones detected in sequenced pre-transplant spleen, lymph node, or MLR CFSE-low populations of the donor or recipient were defined as mappable. Cumulative frequency of alloreactive clones was calculated as a percentage of all sequences weighted by copy number. This immuneACCESS table, as held by TCRdb, lists in-frame sequences with V and J called but not all clones. Of the missing ones, under half trace to an unresolved V gene in checked studies; the others have no known cause. V and J calls and clone size follow that table, whereas D and trimming were derived from the DNA. A total of some 140,000 clones appear in this sample, 80% to 95% of them only once. Of the sample, 0.19% is held by the ten largest clones.

From the germline V gene (reference sequence), CDR1 is SSHAT and CDR2 is FNYEAQ. The CDR3, from cysteine to phenylalanine, totals 14 residues. Only the CDR3 region is kept as DNA, spanning 42 bases read in frame from base 1. About this clone itself: It lacks a known antigen. Its ends do not fully match the called genes, so a read error is possible.

Read against the paper, the sample's time point label means: cells obtained before transplantation from donor or recipient. CD3+CD4+ and CD3+CD8+ populations were FACS-sorted from unstimulated pre-transplant donor and recipient cells taken from spleen or lymph nodes. This specimen consisted of unstimulated CD4+ T cells sorted from spleen or lymph node cells, obtained before intestinal transplant. The TCR was taken from a human donor who received an intestinal transplant. The chain joins TRBV7-7 to TRBJ2-5; 9 bases in the middle match TRBD2. The DNA sequence is given as TGTGCTAGCAGTGTAGCGGGAGTGTTAGAGACCCAGTACTTC. It translates as CASSVAGVLETQYF.